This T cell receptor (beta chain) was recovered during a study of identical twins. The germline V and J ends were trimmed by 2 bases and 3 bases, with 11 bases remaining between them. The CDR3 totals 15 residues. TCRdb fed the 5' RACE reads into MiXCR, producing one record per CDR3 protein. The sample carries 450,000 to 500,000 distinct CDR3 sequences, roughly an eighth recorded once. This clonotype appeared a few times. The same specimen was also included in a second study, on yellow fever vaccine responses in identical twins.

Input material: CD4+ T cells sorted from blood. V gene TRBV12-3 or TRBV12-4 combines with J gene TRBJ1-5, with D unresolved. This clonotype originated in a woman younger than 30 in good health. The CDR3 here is CASSLWAENNQPQHF. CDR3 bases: TGTGCCAGCAGTTTATGGGCTGAGAACAATCAGCCCCAGCATTTT.